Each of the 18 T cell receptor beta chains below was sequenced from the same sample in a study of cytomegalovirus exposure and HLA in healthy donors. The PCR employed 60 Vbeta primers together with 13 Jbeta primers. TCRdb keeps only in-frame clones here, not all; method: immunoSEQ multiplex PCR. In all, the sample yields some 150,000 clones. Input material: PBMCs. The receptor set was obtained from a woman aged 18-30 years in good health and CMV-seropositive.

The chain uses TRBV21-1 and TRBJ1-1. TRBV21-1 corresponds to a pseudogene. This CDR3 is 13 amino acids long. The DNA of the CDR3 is TGTGCCAGCAGCAAAGGACACCTTCCGGGGGCTTTCTTT. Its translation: CASSKGHLPGAFF.

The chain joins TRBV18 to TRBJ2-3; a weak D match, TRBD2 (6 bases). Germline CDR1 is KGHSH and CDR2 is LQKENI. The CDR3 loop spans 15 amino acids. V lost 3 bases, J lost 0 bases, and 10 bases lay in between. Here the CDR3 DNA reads TGTGCCAGCTCACCGTCAGGGACTAGCACAGATACGCAGTATTTT. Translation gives CASSPSGTSTDTQYF.

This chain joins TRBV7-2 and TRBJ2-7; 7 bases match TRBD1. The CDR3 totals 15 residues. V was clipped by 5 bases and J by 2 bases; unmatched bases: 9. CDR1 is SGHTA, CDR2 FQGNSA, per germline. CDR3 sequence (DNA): TGTGCCAGCAGCCCCCCGACAGGGCCCCCCTACGAGCAGTACTTC. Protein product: CASSPPTGPPYEQYF.

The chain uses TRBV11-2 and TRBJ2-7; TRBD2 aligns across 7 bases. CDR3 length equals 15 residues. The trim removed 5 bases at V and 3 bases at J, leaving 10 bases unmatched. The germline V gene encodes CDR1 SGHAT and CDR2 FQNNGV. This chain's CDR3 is CASSPQRGESYEQYF. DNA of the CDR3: TGTGCCAGCAGCCCCCAGCGGGGTGAAAGCTACGAGCAGTACTTC.

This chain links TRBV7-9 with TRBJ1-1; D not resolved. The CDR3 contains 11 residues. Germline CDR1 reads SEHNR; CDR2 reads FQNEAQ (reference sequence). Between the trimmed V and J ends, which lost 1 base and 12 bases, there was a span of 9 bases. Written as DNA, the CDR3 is TGTGCCAGCAGCTTAGGGACTATTACTTTCTTT. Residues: CASSLGTITFF. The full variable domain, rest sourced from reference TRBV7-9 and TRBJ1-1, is DTGVSQNPRHKITKRGQNVTFRCDPISEHNRLYWYRQTLGQGPEFLTYFQNEAQLEKSRLLSDRFSAERPKGSFSTLEIQRTEQGDSAMYLCASSLGTITFFGQGTRLTVV.

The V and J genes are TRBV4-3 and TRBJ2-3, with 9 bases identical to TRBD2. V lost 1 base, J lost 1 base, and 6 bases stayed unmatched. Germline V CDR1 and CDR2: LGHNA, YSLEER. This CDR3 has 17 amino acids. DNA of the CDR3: TGCGCCAGCAGCCAAGGGACCCAGCGGGGGGGCACAGATACGCAGTATTTT. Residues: CASSQGTQRGGTDTQYF.

DNA of the CDR3: TGTGCCAGCAGCTTATCCAGGGCCTCTGAAGCTTTCTTT. It translates to CASSLSRASEAFF. This chain joins TRBV7-3 and TRBJ1-1, with D perhaps matching TRBD1 (5 bases). V lost 2 bases to trimming and J lost 6 bases, with 10 bases between them. Germline-derived CDR1 and CDR2 are SGHTA and FQGTGA. There are 13 residues in the CDR3.

The CDR3 nucleotides are TGTGCCAGCAGTTACACTATAGGCGGGAGTATCTACGAGCAGTACTTC. Amino acids: CASSYTIGGSIYEQYF. The chain links TRBV6-5 to TRBJ2-7; 7 bases line up with TRBD2. CDR3 length: 16 amino acids. The germline V gene has CDR1 MNHEY and CDR2 SVGAGI. V lost 2 bases to trimming and J lost 3 bases; unmatched junction nucleotides: 10.

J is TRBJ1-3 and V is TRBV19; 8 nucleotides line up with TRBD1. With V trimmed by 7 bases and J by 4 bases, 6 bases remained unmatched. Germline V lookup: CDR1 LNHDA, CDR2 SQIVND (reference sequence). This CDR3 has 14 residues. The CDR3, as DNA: TGTGCCAGTATCACCGACAGGGGAGGAAACACCATATATTTT. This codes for CASITDRGGNTIYF.

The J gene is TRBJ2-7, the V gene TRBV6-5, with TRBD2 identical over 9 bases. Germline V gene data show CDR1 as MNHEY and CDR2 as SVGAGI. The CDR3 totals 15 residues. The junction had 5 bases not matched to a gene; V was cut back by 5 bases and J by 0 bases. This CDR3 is CASSPLAGPSYEQYF. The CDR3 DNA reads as TGTGCCAGCAGTCCCCTAGCGGGGCCCTCCTACGAGCAGTACTTC.

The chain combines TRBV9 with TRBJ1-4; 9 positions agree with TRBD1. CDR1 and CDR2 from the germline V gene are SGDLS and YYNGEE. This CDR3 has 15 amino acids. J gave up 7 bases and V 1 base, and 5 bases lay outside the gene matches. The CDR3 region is CASSVRQGVGEKLFF. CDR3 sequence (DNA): TGTGCCAGCAGCGTACGACAGGGGGTTGGTGAAAAACTGTTTTTT. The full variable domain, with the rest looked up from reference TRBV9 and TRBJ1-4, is DSGVTQTPKHLITATGQRVTLRCSPRSGDLSVYWYQQSLDQGLQFLIQYYNGEERAKGNILERFSAQQFPDLHSELNLSSLELGDSALYFCASSVRQGVGEKLFFGSGTQLSVL.

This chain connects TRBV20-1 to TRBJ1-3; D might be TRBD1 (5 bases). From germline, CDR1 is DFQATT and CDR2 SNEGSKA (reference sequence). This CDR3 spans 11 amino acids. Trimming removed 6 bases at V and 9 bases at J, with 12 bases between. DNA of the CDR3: TGCAGTGCAGGGGTCGGTCGCACCATATATTTT. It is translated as CSAGVGRTIYF.

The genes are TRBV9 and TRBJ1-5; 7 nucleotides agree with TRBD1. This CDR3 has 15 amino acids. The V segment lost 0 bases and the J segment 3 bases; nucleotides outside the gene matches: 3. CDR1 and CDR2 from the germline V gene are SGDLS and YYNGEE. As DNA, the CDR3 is TGTGCCAGCAGCGTAGGTGGGACAGACAATCAGCCCCAGCATTTT. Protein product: CASSVGGTDNQPQHF.

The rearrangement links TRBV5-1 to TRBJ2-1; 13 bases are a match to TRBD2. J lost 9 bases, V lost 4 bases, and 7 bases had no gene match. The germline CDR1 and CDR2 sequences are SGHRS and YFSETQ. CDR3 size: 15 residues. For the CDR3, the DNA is TGCGCCAGCAGCCTCGGGACTAGCGGGGACGGTGAGCAGTTCTTC. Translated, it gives CASSLGTSGDGEQFF.

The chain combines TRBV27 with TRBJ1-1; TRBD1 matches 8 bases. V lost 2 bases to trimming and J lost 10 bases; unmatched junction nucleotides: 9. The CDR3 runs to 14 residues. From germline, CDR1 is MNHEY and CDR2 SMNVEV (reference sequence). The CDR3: CASSLPGTGEGAFF. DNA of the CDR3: TGTGCCAGCAGTTTACCCGGGACAGGCGAGGGAGCTTTCTTT.

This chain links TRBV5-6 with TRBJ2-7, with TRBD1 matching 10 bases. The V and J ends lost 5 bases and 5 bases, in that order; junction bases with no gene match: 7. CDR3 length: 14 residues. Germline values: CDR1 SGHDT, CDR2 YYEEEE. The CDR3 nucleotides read TGTGCCAGCAGTTCCAGAGGGACAGGGGACGAGCAGTACTTC. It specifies CASSSRGTGDEQYF.

The CDR3 here is CASSYITGYQPQHF. CDR3 nucleotides: TGTGCCAGCAGTTACATAACAGGGTATCAGCCCCAGCATTTT. V gene TRBV28 combines with J gene TRBJ1-5, with D perhaps matching TRBD1 (6 bases). The CDR3 is made up of 14 amino acids. Trimming left V 4 bases short and J 5 bases short, with 12 bases between. Germline V gene lookup returns CDR1 MDHEN and CDR2 SYDVKM.

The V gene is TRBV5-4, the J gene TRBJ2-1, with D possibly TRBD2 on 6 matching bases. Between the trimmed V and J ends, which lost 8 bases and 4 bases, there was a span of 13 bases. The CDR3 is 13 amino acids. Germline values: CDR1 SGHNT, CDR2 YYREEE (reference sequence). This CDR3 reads CASRLDTYNEQFF. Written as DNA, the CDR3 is TGTGCCAGTCGACTAGACACGTACAATGAGCAGTTCTTC. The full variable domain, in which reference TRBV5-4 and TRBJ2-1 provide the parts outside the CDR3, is ETGVTQSPTHLIKTRGQQVTLRCSSQSGHNTVSWYQQALGQGPQFIFQYYREEENGRGNFPPRFSGLQFPNYSSELNVNALELDDSALYLCASRLDTYNEQFFGPGTRLTVL.